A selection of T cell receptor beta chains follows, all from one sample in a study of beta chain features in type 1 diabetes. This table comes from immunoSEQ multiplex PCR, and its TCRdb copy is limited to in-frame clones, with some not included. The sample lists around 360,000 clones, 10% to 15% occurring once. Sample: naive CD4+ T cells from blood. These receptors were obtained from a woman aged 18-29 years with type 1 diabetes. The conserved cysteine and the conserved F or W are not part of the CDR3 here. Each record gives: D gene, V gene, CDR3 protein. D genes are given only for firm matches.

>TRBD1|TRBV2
ASSKTGDQPQH
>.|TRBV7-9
ASSSGWEQY
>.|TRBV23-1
ASTEFHNEQF
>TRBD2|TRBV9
ASSVASGSYEQY
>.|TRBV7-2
ASSPSGTDTQY
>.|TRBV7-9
ASSRPGGETQY
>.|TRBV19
ASSPTRTSRGGEQF
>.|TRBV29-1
SAGGRVSETQY
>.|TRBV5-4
ASSHRLVTDTQY
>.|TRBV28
ASRTSGTSRPGYT
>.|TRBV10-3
AIGAGNDEQF
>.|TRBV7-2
ASSRETLIQF
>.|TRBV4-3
ASSQDSSYGYT
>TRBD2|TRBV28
ASSQSGTIDTQY
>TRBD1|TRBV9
ASSVGQGVGT
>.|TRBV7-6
ASSASASSYNEQF
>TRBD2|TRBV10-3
AISESAGGSEQF
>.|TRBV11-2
ASSLGAGDQPQH
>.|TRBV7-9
ASSLLKSPTTDTQY
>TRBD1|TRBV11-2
ASSYGQGPSYEQY
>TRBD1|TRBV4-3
ASSQTGANTGELF
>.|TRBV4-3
ASSQVSRSYNEQF
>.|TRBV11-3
ASSSNTGSSYNEQF
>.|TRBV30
AWSVLKETQY
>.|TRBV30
AWGLDSRGKLGQF
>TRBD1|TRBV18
ASSPEDRATNYGYT
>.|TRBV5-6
ASSLEGGEGWTQY
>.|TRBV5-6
ASSLGAGTPFTEAF
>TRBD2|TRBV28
ASRRHSGAQDNEQF
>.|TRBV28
ASSLAGLNTGELF
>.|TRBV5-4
ASSIVGELGAY
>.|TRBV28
ASTPGMAGANVLT
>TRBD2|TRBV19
ASSMSSGGGYFENIQY
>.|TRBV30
AWSNREGEQY
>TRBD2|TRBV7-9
ASSLYSLAGTQY
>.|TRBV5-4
ASSLGPTDPGNTIY
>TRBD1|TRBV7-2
ASSKQGNGELF
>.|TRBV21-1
ASSRRAGDRVVEETQY
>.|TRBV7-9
ASSLARTDTQY